The clone carrying this TCR beta chain has a count of ten or more. Its antigen is not identified. The germline V and J ends were trimmed by 1 base and 5 bases, with 21 bases remaining between them. Germline V gene data show CDR1 as DFQATT and CDR2 as SNEGSKA (reference sequence). This CDR3 has 16 residues. These data come from a study of human T cells and chemical hapten exposure. Background on the study: Patches that contained 0.01% DPC were applied to the upper back and read at 6 days. Patients, largely female, had alopecia areata, totalis or universalis.

Study-level points and caveats: The study found expanded TCRs formed significantly more large CDR3 similarity clusters than controls.

Time point described: patch test 2, 6 weeks after DPC sensitization. Treatment: therapeutic diphenylcyclopropenone sensitization with weekly scalp DPC. The donor pool consisted of alopecia patients aged 18 to 70 years, considered suitable for DPC. Via MiXCR, TCRdb re-called the RACE reads, giving one row per CDR3 protein. The table has just over 350,000 distinct CDR3 sequences, just under 6.5% seen once. The TCR originated in a woman aged 18-29 years with alopecia areata. Some clones in this sample may be carry-over from other donors' samples. The sample in question was whole blood, obtained in connection with sensitization to the hapten diphenylcyclopropenone (DPC). V gene TRBV20-1 combines with J gene TRBJ2-7, with D uncertain. In DNA, the CDR3 is TGCAGTGCTAGAGGCAGCAAGCGTCGACTCTTGAACGAGCAGTACTTC. This codes for CSARGSKRRLLNEQYF.